A selection of T cell receptor beta chains follows, all from one sample in a study of shared clonotypes between healthy human individuals. This table comes from immunoSEQ multiplex PCR, and its TCRdb copy is limited to in-frame clones, with some not included. The repertoire holds some 470,000 clones, with over 65% as singletons. Source material: PBMCs. These receptor sequences come from a woman aged 40 to 50 in good health. Some clones in this sample may be carry-over from other donors' samples. Both conserved end residues are part of each CDR3. A D gene is named only where the DNA matches it firmly. Rows may omit the clone size; those that give it use once, few, many or a size class.

cdr3_nt | cdr3_aa | j_call | d_call | v_call | clone_size
TGCGCCAGCAGCGCAGACGGACGCCTGGGAGCTTTCTTT | CASSADGRLGAFF | TRBJ1-1 | NA | TRBV4-1 | NA
TGCGCCAGCAGGGGACTAGCGGGAGGAAAAAACCAAGAGACCCAGTACTTC | CASRGLAGGKNQETQYF | TRBJ2-5 | TRBD2 | TRBV5-1 | NA
TGTGCCAGCAGCCCCGGACGGTGGAACACTGAAGCTTTCTTT | CASSPGRWNTEAFF | TRBJ1-1 | NA | TRBV11-1 | NA
TGTGCCAGCAGCTCGCAAAGCGGGAGTAGCTACAATGAGCAGTTCTTC | CASSSQSGSSYNEQFF | TRBJ2-1 | TRBD2 | TRBV7-3 | NA
TGTGCCAGCTCACAAGGTTGGGGAGCAACTAATGAAAAACTGTTTTTT | CASSQGWGATNEKLFF | TRBJ1-4 | NA | TRBV18 | NA
TGTGCCAGCAGCTTAGGTGCGGGAAACTATGGCTACACCTTC | CASSLGAGNYGYTF | TRBJ1-2 | NA | TRBV7-6 | NA
TGTGCCAGCAAGCGGGGAGGGCGGGATACGCAGTATTTT | CASKRGGRDTQYF | TRBJ2-3 | TRBD2 | TRBV28 | NA
TGTGCCAGCAGTGAAATGGGACAGGGTTACGATCAGCCCCAGCATTTT | CASSEMGQGYDQPQHF | TRBJ1-5 | TRBD1 | TRBV6-1 | NA
TGTGCCAGCAGTGAAGGCGGGCCCTTCAATGAGCAGTTCTTC | CASSEGGPFNEQFF | TRBJ2-1 | NA | TRBV6-1 | NA
TGTGCCAGCAGCTTAGGGCAGAGCGAGCAGTACTTC | CASSLGQSEQYF | TRBJ2-7 | NA | TRBV7-2 | NA
TGTGCCAGCAGAGTTGGACAGGGCAACTATGGCTACACCTTC | CASRVGQGNYGYTF | TRBJ1-2 | TRBD1 | TRBV6-5 | once
TGTGCCAGCAGCTTGAGGGGGAGCTCCTACAATGAGCAGTTCTTC | CASSLRGSSYNEQFF | TRBJ2-1 | NA | TRBV13 | NA
TGTGCCAGCAGTTTCGCGGGGGGTGCGGAGACCCAGTACTTC | CASSFAGGAETQYF | TRBJ2-5 | TRBD2 | TRBV28 | few
TGCGCCAGCAGCTTGGCCCCTCGAGGGGGCTCTGGGGCCAACGTCCTGACTTTC | CASSLAPRGGSGANVLTF | TRBJ2-6 | NA | TRBV5-1 | NA
TGCAGCGTAGAACCTCGACAGGGTATGAACACTGAAGCTTTCTTT | CSVEPRQGMNTEAFF | TRBJ1-1 | TRBD1 | TRBV29-1 | NA
TGCGCCAGCAGCCTAAATGTCGCAGGGAGGACTGAAGCTTTCTTT | CASSLNVAGRTEAFF | TRBJ1-1 | NA | TRBV5-1 | NA
TGTGCCAGCAGTCCCAGGGTCCGGGACAGGGGGCTTTCGAACACCGGGGAGCTGTTTTTT | CASSPRVRDRGLSNTGELFF | TRBJ2-2 | TRBD1 | TRBV28 | NA
TGTGCCAGCAGCCCCCTGGGGGGGTACCGAAACACTGAAGCTTTCTTT | CASSPLGGYRNTEAFF | TRBJ1-1 | NA | TRBV6-6 | NA
TGTGCCAGCAGTGCCAGCGGGAGGGCCGACGAGCAGTACTTC | CASSASGRADEQYF | TRBJ2-7 | TRBD2 | TRBV6-1 | many
TGTGCCAGCAGCGGATCGACGAGAGCAGCGCGAAAGACCTATGGCTACACCTTC | CASSGSTRAARKTYGYTF | TRBJ1-2 | NA | TRBV7-4 | NA
TGTGCCACCAGCAGAGATAAGTCATACGGGGAGCTGTTTTTT | CATSRDKSYGELFF | TRBJ2-2 | NA | TRBV15 | NA
TGTGCCATCACCGGGGGACTAGCGGGAGTAGGCGAGCAGTACTTC | CAITGGLAGVGEQYF | TRBJ2-7 | TRBD2 | TRBV10-3 | NA
TGCAGCGTTGAATCCGCGGGAGTGGATACGCAGTATTTT | CSVESAGVDTQYF | TRBJ2-3 | TRBD2 | TRBV29-1 | few
TGTGCCAGCTCACCCACCCATCCGTCGAGCTCCTACGAGCAGTACTTC | CASSPTHPSSSYEQYF | TRBJ2-7 | NA | TRBV18 | few
TGCAGCGTACAGGCGGCGGGGGATACGCAGTATTTT | CSVQAAGDTQYF | TRBJ2-3 | NA | TRBV29-1 | NA
TGTGCCAGCAGCTGGGGCCCTTCGGGCGATGAGCAGTTCTTC | CASSWGPSGDEQFF | TRBJ2-1 | NA | TRBV7-3 | few
TGCGCCAGCAGCTTGGACCTAGCGGACTGGAATGAGCAGTTCTTC | CASSLDLADWNEQFF | TRBJ2-1 | TRBD2 | TRBV5-1 | NA
TGCAGCGTTGGGCCAGCCGGTGGCTACACCTTC | CSVGPAGGYTF | TRBJ1-2 | NA | TRBV29-1 | NA
TGCGCCAGCAGCCCCGGACGGAGCTACGAGCAGTACTTC | CASSPGRSYEQYF | TRBJ2-7 | NA | TRBV5-1 | NA
TGTGCCTACGGACTAGCGGGAAGTTGGGACACCGGGGAGCTGTTTTTT | CAYGLAGSWDTGELFF | TRBJ2-2 | TRBD2 | TRBV30 | NA
TGTGCCAGCAGCCCCGACACAGATACGCAGTATTTT | CASSPDTDTQYF | TRBJ2-3 | NA | TRBV5-4 | NA
TGTGCCAGCAGCTTAGGGGACAAGTACGAGCAGTACTTC | CASSLGDKYEQYF | TRBJ2-7 | NA | TRBV13 | NA
TGTGCCGCAGGGGGGGGACAGGGCTACACCTTC | CAAGGGQGYTF | TRBJ1-2 | TRBD1 | TRBV6-5 | NA
TGTGCCAGCAGTCCGGACAGACTAGACTACAATGAGCAGTTCTTC | CASSPDRLDYNEQFF | TRBJ2-1 | NA | TRBV7-6 | NA
TGTGCCAGCAGTGAAATTCTCGGACAGAGCTCCTACGAGCAGTACTTC | CASSEILGQSSYEQYF | TRBJ2-7 | NA | TRBV2 | NA
TGCAGCGTCCGAACAGGGGGCGAGGAAAAACTGTTTTTT | CSVRTGGEEKLFF | TRBJ1-4 | TRBD1 | TRBV29-1 | NA
TGTGCCAGCAGTTTGGGCCGGCAGCCCCAGCATTTT | CASSLGRQPQHF | TRBJ1-5 | NA | TRBV28 | NA
TGTGCCAGCAGCCTAGCGGGAGGGCCGTTGAATGAGCAGTTCTTC | CASSLAGGPLNEQFF | TRBJ2-1 | TRBD2 | TRBV9 | once
TGTGCCAGCAGTTTATCGCAGGGGAAGACTGAAGCTTTCTTT | CASSLSQGKTEAFF | TRBJ1-1 | NA | TRBV27 | once
TGTGCCAGCAGGGCCCACAACATCGGGGAGCTGTTTTTT | CASRAHNIGELFF | TRBJ2-2 | NA | TRBV6-6 | once
TGTGCCAGCAGCGGAACAGGGGGAAACACTGAAGCTTTCTTT | CASSGTGGNTEAFF | TRBJ1-1 | TRBD1 | TRBV9 | NA
TGTGCCAGCAGCTTGGTTGCTAGCGGGGGGTACGAGCAGTACTTC | CASSLVASGGYEQYF | TRBJ2-7 | TRBD2 | TRBV5-8 | NA
TGTGCCACCAGCAGAATGGGACAGAACACCGGGGAGCTGTTTTTT | CATSRMGQNTGELFF | TRBJ2-2 | NA | TRBV15 | NA
TGCGCCAGCAGCCAGGGTCTCACAGATACGCAGTATTTT | CASSQGLTDTQYF | TRBJ2-3 | NA | TRBV4-3 | NA
TGTGCCAGCAGCTTACTGACTAACACAGATACGCAGTATTTT | CASSLLTNTDTQYF | TRBJ2-3 | NA | TRBV11-1 | NA